These 17 T cell receptor beta chains share one sample of origin, sequenced in a study of beta chain features in type 1 diabetes. Study findings and constraints: In all four CD4+ subsets, TCRB CDR3 length was significantly, moderately reduced in type 1 diabetes.

The isolated RNA, all of it, was reverse transcribed, so expressed TCRB transcripts were what got sequenced. Here immunoSEQ multiplex PCR was the method, and the copy in TCRdb shows in-frame clones only, minus some. This table has roughly 240,000 clones, around 25% appearing once. No antigen has been identified for these receptors. Sequencing input: naive CD4+ T cells from blood. The receptors come from a woman younger than 45 with type 1 diabetes.

A few counts support this clone. The chain combines TRBV2 with TRBJ1-5; 10 nucleotides align to TRBD1. Germline-derived CDR1 and CDR2 are SNHLY and FYNNEI. The trim removed 7 bases at V and 7 bases at J, leaving 10 bases unmatched. This CDR3 has 15 amino acids. The CDR3, as DNA: TGTGCCAGCACAAGACAGGGGGCGGGAGGCCAGCCCCAGCATTTT. Translated, it gives CASTRQGAGGQPQHF.

This clone was observed a few times. The identical CDR3 is also encoded by other nucleotide sequences in the sample. The chain recombines TRBV11-2 with TRBJ2-7; the D gene is possibly TRBD1 (6 bases). The CDR3 consists of 13 residues. V was pared by 0 bases and J by 3 bases, with 6 bases between. From germline, CDR1 is SGHAT and CDR2 FQNNGV. Here the CDR3 DNA reads TGTGCCAGCAGCTTAGACAGGGGCTACGAGCAGTACTTC. Residues: CASSLDRGYEQYF.

This chain joins TRBV11-2 and TRBJ2-1, with TRBD2 identical over 11 bases. V lost 6 bases, J lost 3 bases, and 4 bases stayed unmatched. In germline, CDR1 is SGHAT, CDR2 FQNNGV. The CDR3 is 15 residues long. This CDR3 is CASREGTSGYNEQFF. The CDR3 nucleotides read TGTGCCAGCAGGGAAGGGACTAGCGGCTACAATGAGCAGTTCTTC.

This chain links TRBV7-2 with TRBJ2-1; D uncertain. This CDR3 contains 12 residues. CDR1 and CDR2 from the germline V gene are SGHTA and FQGNSA. V lost 2 bases and J lost 14, with 13 bases in between. The CDR3 DNA reads as TGTGCCAGCAGCTTAATGAGTAGCTTCAAGTTCTTC. Encoded protein: CASSLMSSFKFF.

V usage is TRBV23-1 and J usage is TRBJ2-1, with D maybe TRBD1 (5 bases). TRBV23-1 is designated an ORF whose function remains uncertain. CDR3 length equals 15 residues. Trimming took 3 bases from V and 3 from J, leaving 12 bases between them. The CDR3 DNA follows: TGCGCCAGCAGTCATCCAGGGTCGGTCTACAATGAGCAGTTCTTC. It yields the protein CASSHPGSVYNEQFF.

This clone was counted a few times. The rearrangement joins TRBV7-2 to TRBJ2-7, with a possible D match to TRBD2 (6 bases). The CDR3 runs 15 residues. Trimming pared 1 base from V and 2 bases from J, leaving 12 bases between. From germline, CDR1 is SGHTA and CDR2 FQGNSA. The CDR3 loop is CASSLEAGPAYEQYF. CDR3 nucleotides: TGTGCCAGCAGCTTAGAGGCGGGACCCGCCTACGAGCAGTACTTC.

CDR3: CASGSTGLAGVNSYEQYF. The CDR3 DNA sequence: TGTGCTAGTGGTTCAACGGGACTAGCGGGAGTGAACTCCTACGAGCAGTACTTC. This sequence joins TRBV12-5 and TRBJ2-7; the match to TRBD2 covers 14 bases. Germline CDR1 LGHNT, CDR2 FRNRAP. Trimming cost V 4 bases and J 0 bases; bases outside gene matches: 8. There are 18 residues in the CDR3. Full variable domain (missing parts from reference TRBV12-5 and TRBJ2-7): DARVTQTPRHKVTEMGQEVTMRCQPILGHNTVFWYRQTMMQGLELLAYFRNRAPLDDSGMPKDRFSAEMPDATLATLKIQPSEPRDSAVYFCASGSTGLAGVNSYEQYFGPGTRLTVT.

With regard to this clone: The same CDR3 also results from other DNA sequences found in this sample. Here the CDR3 reads CSVERVLNEQFF. CDR3 DNA sequence: TGCAGCGTTGAGCGGGTCCTCAATGAGCAGTTCTTC. This chain connects TRBV29-1 to TRBJ2-1, with D perhaps matching TRBD2 (5 bases). The CDR3 consists of 12 residues. Germline V lookup: CDR1 SQVTM, CDR2 ANQGSEA. With 3 bases removed from V and 6 bases from J, the gap between germline ends came to 9 bases.

Only one count was recorded for this clone. This rearrangement joins TRBV14 to TRBJ1-2; unclear D gene. Germline CDR1 and CDR2: SGHDN and FVKESK. Between the trimmed V and J ends, which lost 5 bases and 7 bases, there was a span of 20 bases. The CDR3 consists of 15 residues. CDR3 bases: TGTGCCAGCAGCACCTATACCACGGGGATCTCTGGCTACACCTTC. Translating gives CASSTYTTGISGYTF. Full variable domain (missing parts from reference TRBV14 and TRBJ1-2): EAGVTQFPSHSVIEKGQTVTLRCDPISGHDNLYWYRRVMGKEIKFLLHFVKESKQDESGMPNNRFLAERTGGTYSTLKVQPAELEDSGVYFCASSTYTTGISGYTFGSGTRLTVV.

The CDR3 loop is CASSVIGTTIYNEQFF. Here the CDR3 DNA reads TGTGCCAGCAGCGTAATAGGGACAACCATTTACAATGAGCAGTTCTTC. The chain carries TRBV9 and TRBJ2-1; D is possibly TRBD1 (6 bases). Trimming left V 1 base short and J 4 bases short, with 15 bases between. From germline, CDR1 is SGDLS and CDR2 YYNGEE. CDR3 length equals 16 residues.

The V and J genes are TRBV18 and TRBJ2-1, with 9 bases aligning to TRBD1. CDR1 and CDR2 (germline): KGHSH, LQKENI. The CDR3 contains 15 residues. V dropped 1 base and J dropped 5; count of bases not matched to a gene: 3. CDR3 in amino acids: CASSPLGQGNNEQFF. The CDR3 DNA is TGTGCCAGCTCACCACTCGGACAGGGGAACAATGAGCAGTTCTTC.

This clone appeared a few times. The genes are TRBV28 and TRBJ2-7, with D tentatively TRBD1 (6 bases). CDR1 is MDHEN, CDR2 SYDVKM, per germline. V was trimmed by 5 bases and J by 0 bases, leaving 14 bases between them. This CDR3 is 15 amino acids long. CDR3 coding DNA: TGTGCCAGCAGTCTGCGACAGGCGGTCTCCTACGAGCAGTACTTC. Amino acid sequence: CASSLRQAVSYEQYF.

The genes are TRBV30 and TRBJ1-1; 9 bases fit TRBD1. The CDR3 covers 13 residues. CDR1 and CDR2 from the germline V gene are GTSNPN and SVGIG (reference sequence). J gave up 11 bases and V 0 bases, and 7 bases lay outside the gene matches. CDR3: CAWSVGQGGGAFF. The CDR3 DNA follows: TGTGCCTGGAGTGTGGGACAGGGTGGAGGTGCTTTCTTT.

This chain joins TRBV9 and TRBJ2-1, with unresolved D. Germline values: CDR1 SGDLS, CDR2 YYNGEE. CDR3 size: 14 residues. Deletions cut 0 bases from V and 2 bases from J, with 6 bases between. CDR3 nucleotide sequence: TGTGCCAGCAGCGTAGCGGCGGCCTACAATGAGCAGTTCTTC. Its translation: CASSVAAAYNEQFF.

This clone appeared a few times. The J gene is TRBJ2-3, the V gene TRBV29-1; 13 bases agree with TRBD2. Germline lookup yields CDR1 SQVTM and CDR2 ANQGSEA. The CDR3 runs 14 residues. The V gene end was trimmed by 2 bases and the J gene end by 7 bases; junction bases not matched to a gene: 3. CDR3 residues: CSVETSGRAYTQYF. The CDR3 DNA is TGCAGCGTTGAAACTAGCGGGAGGGCATATACGCAGTATTTT.

V and J are TRBV4-2 and TRBJ2-2; 15 positions agree with TRBD2. J lost 4 bases, V lost 8 bases, and 5 bases had no gene match. CDR3 length: 16 residues. Germline V gives CDR1 LGHNA, CDR2 YNFKEQ. The CDR3 protein is CASGPGLAGGTGELFF. The CDR3, as DNA: TGTGCCAGCGGACCGGGACTAGCGGGAGGCACCGGGGAGCTGTTTTTT.

This rearrangement joins TRBV7-9 to TRBJ1-5, with D hard to call. There are 17 residues in the CDR3. Germline CDR1 is SEHNR and CDR2 is FQNEAQ (reference sequence). Trimming removed 0 bases at V and 0 bases at J, with 12 bases between. This CDR3 is CASSLAEASDSNQPQHF. The CDR3 nucleotides read TGTGCCAGCAGCTTAGCTGAGGCGTCGGATAGCAATCAGCCCCAGCATTTT.